The rows below give T cell receptor beta chains drawn from one sample of a study of beta chain features in type 1 diabetes. The method was immunoSEQ multiplex PCR; TCRdb's version includes in-frame clones alone and lacks a portion of them. The table lists about 320,000 clones, roughly 15% of them singletons. Sample: central memory CD4+ T cells from blood. Receptors were obtained from a man aged 25-40 years in good health. The CDR3 runs from the conserved cysteine through the conserved F or W. Fields, in order: clone size, J gene, V gene, D gene, CDR3 DNA, CDR3 protein. A D gene is named only where the DNA matches it firmly. Not every row has a clone size; where given, it reads once, few, many or a size class.

many TRBJ1-1 TRBV7-2 - TGTGCCAGCAGCTTAGCGAGGTGGCGGCAGGTACCGCCCGAGACTGAAGCTTTCTTT CASSLARWRQVPPETEAFF
- TRBJ1-1 TRBV7-2 TRBD1 TGTGCCAGCAGCTCGGGACAGACGAACACTGAAGCTTTCTTT CASSSGQTNTEAFF
- TRBJ1-5 TRBV6-5 - TGTGCCAGCAGTAGGACGGCTAGCAATCAGCCCCAGCATTTT CASSRTASNQPQHF
- TRBJ2-3 TRBV9 - TGTGCCAGCAGCGCCCTCACAGATACGCAGTATTTT CASSALTDTQYF
- TRBJ1-5 TRBV27 - TGTGCCAGCAGTCCAAGACAAGGCAATCAGCCCCAGCATTTT CASSPRQGNQPQHF
few TRBJ2-7 TRBV18 - TGTGCCAGCTCGGATACGGTGTGGGGGGAGCAGTACTTC CASSDTVWGEQYF
- TRBJ1-5 TRBV28 - TGTGCCAGCAGTGCGATGGACAAGCCTGACAATCAGCCCCAGCATTTT CASSAMDKPDNQPQHF
- TRBJ1-2 TRBV5-6 TRBD1 TGTGCCAGCAGAGAAAAGGGACAGGGGCACTATGGCTACACCTTC CASREKGQGHYGYTF
- TRBJ2-3 TRBV12-5 - TGTGCTAGTGGTTTGCCGAACGTAGATACGCAGTATTTT CASGLPNVDTQYF
- TRBJ2-6 TRBV7-6 - TGTGCCAGCAGCTTATCTGGGGCTGGGGCCAACGTCCTGACTTTC CASSLSGAGANVLTF
- TRBJ2-6 TRBV5-1 - TGCGCCAGCAGCTTGGGACAGAGCTCTGGGGCCAACGTCCTGACTTTC CASSLGQSSGANVLTF
few TRBJ1-2 TRBV28 TRBD1 TGTGCCGAGGGGACAGGATTAGGCTACACCTTC CAEGTGLGYTF
few TRBJ2-7 TRBV6-1 - TGTGCCAGCAGTGAATTTAGCAACGAGCAGTACTTC CASSEFSNEQYF
- TRBJ1-4 TRBV25-1 TRBD1 TGTGCCAGCAGTGAATGGGGACAGGGGGGTGAAAAACTGTTTTTT CASSEWGQGGEKLFF
few TRBJ1-1 TRBV25-1 TRBD1 TGTGCCAGCAGTGCCCCGACAGGGTCCAAAGCTTTCTTT CASSAPTGSKAFF
- TRBJ2-1 TRBV25-1 TRBD2 TGTGCCAGCAGTGAAGGGGGGGTCGAGTATGAGCAGTTCTTC CASSEGGVEYEQFF
- TRBJ2-3 TRBV6-5 - TGTGCCAGCACCGAAACTCTGGGTTCGGCGTCGCAGTATTTT CASTETLGSASQYF
- TRBJ1-5 TRBV6-1 - TGTGCCAGCAGTGAGACTGGGACAAACAATCAGCCCCAGCATTTT CASSETGTNNQPQHF
few TRBJ2-1 TRBV19 - TGTGCCAGTAGTATAGGCCGTGGGGAGCAGTTCTTC CASSIGRGEQFF
few TRBJ2-3 TRBV27 - TGTGCCAGCAGTTTACTCCTGGGACCGGACACAGATACGCAGTATTTT CASSLLLGPDTDTQYF
- TRBJ1-1 TRBV23-1 TRBD1 TGCGCCAGCAGTCGAACCCCGGGACAGGGAGGGGCTGAAGCTTTCTTT CASSRTPGQGGAEAFF
- TRBJ1-6 TRBV19 - TGTGCCACCAGGAAAGGCTATAATTCACCCCTCCACTTT CATRKGYNSPLHF
many TRBJ1-5 TRBV12-5 - TGTGCTAGTGGGCCGGGACTTACTGGGCCCCAGCATTTT CASGPGLTGPQHF
- TRBJ2-3 TRBV6-4 - TGTGCCAGCAGTGACGTTGGCGGGACTCGCACAGATACGCAGTATTTT CASSDVGGTRTDTQYF
few TRBJ2-5 TRBV7-2 - TGTGCCAGCAGCTTAGGGGGAAGACTAGGACAAGAGACCCAGTACTTC CASSLGGRLGQETQYF
few TRBJ2-1 TRBV7-2 - TGTGCCAGCAGCTCGTCGACTGGCAATGAGCAGTTCTTC CASSSSTGNEQFF
few TRBJ2-2 TRBV14 - TGTGCCAGCAGCCAAGATTATGGGGCCGGGGAGCTGTTTTTT CASSQDYGAGELFF
- TRBJ1-1 TRBV27 TRBD1 TGTGCCAGCAGTCTATCAGGGGGGTTGAACACTGAAGCTTTCTTT CASSLSGGLNTEAFF
few TRBJ2-3 TRBV7-2 - TGTGCCAGCAGCTTAGGGACTCGGGTGGGGAATACGCAGTATTTT CASSLGTRVGNTQYF
- TRBJ1-1 TRBV5-1 - TGCGCCAGCAGCTCCTACAAAAACACTGAAGCTTTCTTT CASSSYKNTEAFF
- TRBJ1-2 TRBV7-9 - TGTGCCAGCAGCCTACCGGGACGGGTCGGAAGCTACACCTTC CASSLPGRVGSYTF
- TRBJ1-5 TRBV6-6 TRBD1 TGTGCCAGCAGTAAGGACAGGAATAGCAATCAGCCCCAGCATTTT CASSKDRNSNQPQHF
- TRBJ2-3 TRBV4-3 TRBD2 TGCGCCAGCAGCCGGCTAGCGGGCACAGATACGCAGTATTTT CASSRLAGTDTQYF
few TRBJ2-5 TRBV7-7 TRBD2 TGTGCCAGCAGCTTATGGGCGGGGGGACAAGAGACCCAGTACTTC CASSLWAGGQETQYF
few TRBJ2-2 TRBV9 - TGTGCCAGCAGCGTAGCTCCCAGGAACACCGGGGAGCTGTTTTTT CASSVAPRNTGELFF
few TRBJ2-7 TRBV19 - TGTGCCAGTAGTATCGGATACGACGGGGAGCAGTACTTC CASSIGYDGEQYF
- TRBJ1-2 TRBV27 - TGTGCCAGCAGTCCTATGAGGGGCGTAAATGGCTACACCTTC CASSPMRGVNGYTF
few TRBJ2-6 TRBV10-3 TRBD1 TGTGCCAGCAGTCCCGGACAGGGGTCCTCTGGGGCCAACGTCCTGACTTTC CASSPGQGSSGANVLTF
- TRBJ2-2 TRBV11-2 - TGTGCCACCTGGAGGGGGCCAAACACCGGGGAGCTGTTTTTT CATWRGPNTGELFF
- TRBJ2-2 TRBV7-3 - TGTGCCAGCAGCTTTAAGATCGGGCCCGGGGAGCTGTTTTTT CASSFKIGPGELFF
medium-sized TRBJ1-4 TRBV28 - TGTGCCAGCAGGGACCAGAATAATGAAAAACTGTTTTTT CASRDQNNEKLFF
- TRBJ2-6 TRBV30 - TGTGCCTGGAGCAACTTTGAGGGGTACTCTGGGGCCAACGTCCTGACTTTC CAWSNFEGYSGANVLTF
- TRBJ2-2 TRBV7-6 - TGTGCCAGCAGCTTATCGCCAGGGGGGCCGGCGGGGGAGCTGTTTTTT CASSLSPGGPAGELFF
- TRBJ2-3 TRBV5-6 TRBD2 TGTGCCAGCAGCCTAAAGACTAGCGGGGGGCCGAGCACAGATACGCAGTATTTT CASSLKTSGGPSTDTQYF
- TRBJ1-3 TRBV4-1 - TGCGCCAGCAGCCGAGACAGCTCTGGAAACACCATATATTTT CASSRDSSGNTIYF
few TRBJ2-5 TRBV19 - TGTGCCAGTAGTTCCCAGGGAGACCACCAAGAGACCCAGTACTTC CASSSQGDHQETQYF
- TRBJ2-1 TRBV18 - TGTGCCAGCTCTCATCCAACAGGCTATGAGCAGTTCTTC CASSHPTGYEQFF
many TRBJ1-3 TRBV11-2 - TGCGCCAGCAGCCACTCGGAAGGAAACACCATATATTTT CASSHSEGNTIYF
- TRBJ2-1 TRBV7-7 - TGTGCCAGCAGCCAGTGGGCAAATGAGCAGTTCTTC CASSQWANEQFF
- TRBJ2-3 TRBV30 - TGTGCCTGGAGTGCAGGTCCTCGAGGGATGACCACAGATACGCAGTATTTT CAWSAGPRGMTTDTQYF
- TRBJ2-1 TRBV11-2 - TGTGCCAGCAGCATACCACTAGAATGGCACAATGAGCAGTTCTTC CASSIPLEWHNEQFF
few TRBJ2-1 TRBV9 TRBD2 TGTGCCAGCAGTTTGGGCGGGAGCCTCAACAATGAGCAGTTCTTC CASSLGGSLNNEQFF
- TRBJ1-2 TRBV6-5 - TGTGCCAGCAGAGGCTTGATCTATGGCTACACCTTC CASRGLIYGYTF